A selection of T cell receptor beta chains follows, all from one sample in a study of shared clonotypes between healthy human individuals. Here immunoSEQ multiplex PCR was the method, and the copy in TCRdb shows in-frame clones only, minus some. The sample lists 2 million to 3 million clones; more than 85% were seen once. Sequenced material: naive CD4+ T cells from PBMCs. These receptors were taken from a man aged 18 to 30 in good health. Some clones in this sample may be carry-over from other donors' samples. Each CDR3 is given with its conserved first and last residue. The order of the fields is J gene, CDR3 length, V gene, CDR3 protein.

J: TRBJ2-2
length: 16
V: TRBV27
CDR3: CASSLLGRRSTGELFF

J: TRBJ1-1
length: 17
V: TRBV28
CDR3: CASYLYRGNIMNTEAFF

J: TRBJ2-7
length: 15
V: TRBV19
CDR3: CASSIARTGFYEQYF

J: TRBJ2-6
length: 17
V: TRBV5-4
CDR3: CASSRGQGLSGANVLTF

J: TRBJ2-3
length: 15
V: TRBV28
CDR3: CASSSSGRAEDTQYF

J: TRBJ2-1
length: 18
V: TRBV4-1
CDR3: CASSQPTSGRVRSNEQFF

J: TRBJ1-4
length: 15
V: TRBV28
CDR3: CASSFRQSTNEKLFF

J: TRBJ2-5
length: 14
V: TRBV4-1
CDR3: CASSQVGQGETQYF

J: TRBJ2-5
length: 15
V: TRBV27
CDR3: CASSLSPATQETQYF

J: TRBJ2-1
length: 13
V: TRBV30
CDR3: CAGRTSGYNEQFF

J: TRBJ1-5
length: 13
V: TRBV2
CDR3: CASSESTVQPQHF

J: TRBJ1-1
length: 13
V: TRBV18
CDR3: CASSTDGNTEAFF

J: TRBJ2-7
length: 15
V: TRBV4-1
CDR3: CASSLTAQVMYEQYF

J: TRBJ1-2
length: 12
V: TRBV10-3
CDR3: CAISATGAGYTF

J: TRBJ2-7
length: 14
V: TRBV7-9
CDR3: CASSLGQVYYEQYF

J: TRBJ2-7
length: 15
V: TRBV13
CDR3: CASSSGGVAPYEQYF

J: TRBJ1-2
length: 13
V: TRBV10-3
CDR3: CAISTGENYGYTF

J: TRBJ1-2
length: 16
V: TRBV5-1
CDR3: CASSLVSSSGNYGYTF

J: TRBJ2-3
length: 13
V: TRBV19
CDR3: CASNPGPADTQYF

J: TRBJ1-5
length: 14
V: TRBV5-6
CDR3: CASSLGTGNQPQHF

J: TRBJ2-7
length: 14
V: TRBV15
CDR3: CATRSLKGPYEQYF

J: TRBJ2-3
length: 14
V: TRBV25-1
CDR3: CASSTVKSTDTQYF

J: TRBJ2-5
length: 15
V: TRBV7-9
CDR3: CASSPLGGRQETQYF

J: TRBJ2-7
length: 17
V: TRBV30
CDR3: CAWGTGRGFWDTYEQYF

J: TRBJ1-5
length: 15
V: TRBV9
CDR3: CASSALNGPGQPQHF

J: TRBJ2-1
length: 14
V: TRBV28
CDR3: CASSPGTSIDEQFF

J: TRBJ2-7
length: 14
V: TRBV6-1
CDR3: CASSEGAGGFWGHF

J: TRBJ2-6
length: 12
V: TRBV7-3
CDR3: CASSPGANVLTF

J: TRBJ2-1
length: 14
V: TRBV5-4
CDR3: CASSLETSGNEQFF

J: TRBJ2-1
length: 15
V: TRBV6-5
CDR3: CASSYIRTGINEQFF